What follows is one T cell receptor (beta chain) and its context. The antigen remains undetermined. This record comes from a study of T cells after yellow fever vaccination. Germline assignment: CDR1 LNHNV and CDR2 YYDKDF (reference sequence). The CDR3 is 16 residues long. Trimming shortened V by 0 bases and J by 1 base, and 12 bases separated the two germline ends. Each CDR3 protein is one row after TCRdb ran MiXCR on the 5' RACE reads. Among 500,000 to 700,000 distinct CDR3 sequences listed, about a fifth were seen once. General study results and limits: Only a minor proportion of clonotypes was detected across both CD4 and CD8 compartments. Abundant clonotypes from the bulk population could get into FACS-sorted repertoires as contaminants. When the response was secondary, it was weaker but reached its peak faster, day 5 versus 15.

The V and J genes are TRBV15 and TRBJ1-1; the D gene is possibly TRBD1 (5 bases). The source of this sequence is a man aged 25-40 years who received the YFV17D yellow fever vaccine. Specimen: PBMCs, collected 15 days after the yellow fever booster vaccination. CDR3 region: CATSRDFQGGNTEAFF. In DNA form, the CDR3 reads TGTGCCACCAGCAGAGATTTCCAGGGAGGGAACACTGAAGCTTTCTTT.